The rows below give T cell receptor beta chains drawn from one sample of a study of CD8 T cells in ankylosing spondylitis. TCRdb reprocessed the 5' RACE reads with MiXCR, giving one entry per CDR3 protein. This table has under 950,000 distinct CDR3 sequences, about 20% appearing once. The sample taken for sequencing was blood, either unsorted or a sorted T cell fraction (not recorded which). Receptor source: a male donor with ankylosing spondylitis. Both conserved end residues are trimmed from each CDR3. The order of the fields is J gene, V gene, CDR3 length, CDR3 protein.

>TRBJ2-1|TRBV4-2|13
ASSQDQGSYNEQF
>TRBJ1-3|TRBV28|13
ASSSRRTSGNTIY
>TRBJ2-7|TRBV29-1|10
SVAGTNYEQY
>TRBJ2-1|TRBV7-8|12
ASSFSGRVNEQF
>TRBJ2-7|TRBV7-9|12
ASSQQGISYEQY
>TRBJ1-3|TRBV20-1|15
SARDGDRGLAGNTIY
>TRBJ2-7|TRBV15|12
ATRRPAGGTEQY
>TRBJ2-7|TRBV12-3/TRBV12-4|12
ASSFRRDSYEQY
>TRBJ2-2|TRBV7-2|14
ASSLASGATPGELF
>TRBJ2-7|TRBV19|12
ASSSSFSSYEQY
>TRBJ1-3|TRBV6-1|11
ASSVEAGNTIY
>TRBJ2-3|TRBV5-1|14
ASSARTVPSTDTQY
>TRBJ2-7|TRBV4-1|13
ASSPMTGGPYEQY
>TRBJ1-1|TRBV28|11
ASSRLRNTEAF
>TRBJ1-5|TRBV6-1|12
ASSVTGGNQPQH
>TRBJ2-5|TRBV5-1|14
ASSLEAGGPRETQY
>TRBJ1-1|TRBV12-3/TRBV12-4|12
ASRPRAAATEAF
>TRBJ2-6|TRBV3-1|13
ATKDRATGANVLT
>TRBJ2-3|TRBV7-9|13
ASSLVSSSTDTQY
>TRBJ2-7|TRBV28|12
ASRSAGTAYEQY
>TRBJ1-2|TRBV21-1|13
ASSKGEGAIYGYT
>TRBJ1-4|TRBV4-2|12
ASSGQGAREKLF